These T cell receptor beta chains were read from a single sample in a study of early T cells in non-severe SARS-CoV-2 infection. TCRdb redid the calling of the 5' RACE reads with MiXCR, one entry per CDR3 protein. The sample lists 60,000 or so distinct CDR3 sequences; around an eighth were seen once. Material for sequencing was whole blood. All receptors derive from an adult who was a healthcare worker with PCR-confirmed SARS-CoV-2 infection or an uninfected control (not recorded which). The CDR3 runs from the conserved cysteine through the conserved F or W. D genes are given only for firm matches.

CDR3 length: 15; J gene: TRBJ2-2; V gene: TRBV4-3; D gene: -; CDR3 protein: CASSQDRADTGELFF
CDR3 length: 12; J gene: TRBJ1-2; V gene: TRBV2; D gene: -; CDR3 protein: CASSEGVSGYTF
CDR3 length: 14; J gene: TRBJ2-1; V gene: TRBV5-1; D gene: -; CDR3 protein: CASSFDNGGNEQFF
CDR3 length: 15; J gene: TRBJ2-7; V gene: TRBV27; D gene: -; CDR3 protein: CASSSYDSSSYEQYF
CDR3 length: 12; J gene: TRBJ2-7; V gene: TRBV6-1; D gene: -; CDR3 protein: CASSEENYEQYF
CDR3 length: 13; J gene: TRBJ1-4; V gene: TRBV3-1; D gene: -; CDR3 protein: CASSPREFEKLFF
CDR3 length: 13; J gene: TRBJ1-1; V gene: TRBV20-1; D gene: -; CDR3 protein: CSASRGLNTEAFF
CDR3 length: 18; J gene: TRBJ1-5; V gene: TRBV4-1; D gene: TRBD1; CDR3 protein: CASSQDRTGGRGNQPQHF
CDR3 length: 13; J gene: TRBJ2-7; V gene: TRBV11-2; D gene: TRBD1; CDR3 protein: CASSSQGPYEQYF
CDR3 length: 17; J gene: TRBJ2-3; V gene: TRBV11-2; D gene: -; CDR3 protein: CASSLYDRPGSRDTQYF